These 8 T cell receptor beta chains share one sample of origin, sequenced in a study of control samples from healthy donors and cancer patients. Produced via immunoSEQ multiplex PCR; TCRdb's table is partial and in-frame only. The sample lists roughly 99,000 clones, 82% occurring once. The sample was blood. Source of these receptors: a man aged 55-75 years in good health.

The chain couples TRBV11-3 to TRBJ2-7, with 13 positions matching TRBD2. The CDR3 extends over 15 amino acids. Per germline, CDR1 SGHNT and CDR2 YENEEA. The trim removed 5 bases at V and 3 bases at J, leaving 4 bases unmatched. The DNA of the CDR3 is TGTGCCAGCAGCCCAGGGACTAGCGGGATCTACGAGCAGTACTTC. Its translation: CASSPGTSGIYEQYF.

The chain has TRBV30 and TRBJ2-4; TRBD1 or TRBD2 may be the D gene (5 bases each). CDR1 and CDR2 (germline): GTSNPN, SVGIG (reference sequence). This CDR3 spans 16 amino acids. Trimming cost V 3 bases and J 0 bases, with 15 bases left between them. Here the CDR3 reads CAWSPGAAIAKNIQYF. In nucleotides, the CDR3 is TGTGCCTGGAGCCCCGGGGCGGCGATAGCCAAAAACATTCAGTACTTC.

The chain links TRBV5-6 to TRBJ2-7, with no clear D. Trimming removed 0 bases at V and 2 bases at J, with 6 bases between. CDR3 size: 13 residues. The germline V gene encodes CDR1 SGHDT and CDR2 YYEEEE. CDR3 region: CASSLDEAYEQYF. CDR3 nucleotide sequence: TGTGCCAGCAGCTTGGACGAGGCCTACGAGCAGTACTTC.

This clone turned up a few times. The rearrangement joins TRBV6-5 to TRBJ1-2, with TRBD1 identical over 8 bases. The CDR3 has 13 residues. Trimming at V came to 7 bases and at J to 2 bases, leaving 3 bases not matched to a gene. Germline V lookup: CDR1 MNHEY, CDR2 SVGAGI. CDR3 sequence (DNA): TGTGCCAGCACTCAGGGGGCAAACTATGGCTACACCTTC. This translates into CASTQGANYGYTF.

The CDR3 is CASSRELGGEAFF. The DNA for the CDR3 is TGTGCCAGCAGTAGAGAACTCGGGGGTGAAGCTTTCTTT. The chain links TRBV6-4 to TRBJ1-1, with D possibly TRBD1 on 5 matching bases. From germline, CDR1 is MRHNA and CDR2 SNTAGT. V was trimmed by 5 bases and J by 7 bases, leaving 14 bases between them. The length of the CDR3 is 13 residues.

This chain joins TRBV4-1 and TRBJ2-7; D ambiguous. The CDR3 is 16 residues long. In germline, CDR1 is MGHRA, CDR2 YSYEKL. V was clipped by 5 bases and J by 4 bases, with 21 bases between them. CDR3 nucleotides: TGCGCCAGCAGCTCTCTTCCCGGCGGCCCGTATTACGAGCAGTACTTC. This translates into CASSSLPGGPYYEQYF.

This clone was detected once. V usage is TRBV27 and J usage is TRBJ2-3; D gene ambiguous. Trimming took off 4 bases at V and 2 bases at J, with 10 bases between the two ends. The CDR3 consists of 14 residues. Per germline, CDR1 MNHEY and CDR2 SMNVEV (reference sequence). As DNA, the CDR3 is TGTGCCAGCAGTTACTTGACCAACACAGATACGCAGTATTTT. Its translation: CASSYLTNTDTQYF.

V gene TRBV7-9 combines with J gene TRBJ2-3; tentatively, D is TRBD1 (5 bases). Germline-derived CDR1 and CDR2 are SEHNR and FQNEAQ (reference sequence). The CDR3 runs to 11 residues. Trimming left V 2 bases short and J 9 bases short, with 6 bases between. The DNA of the CDR3 is TGTGCCAGCAGCTTATCAGGGACGCAGTATTTT. Protein sequence: CASSLSGTQYF.